This T cell receptor beta chain is drawn from a study of identical twins. Study conclusions and caveats: Partly confounded zero-insertion analyses could result from invariant MAIT and iNKT cells. Insertions were reduced in abundant cord blood beta clonotypes but not in memory repertoires.

This clonotype was detected only a few times. Its antigen is unknown. Trimming pared 2 bases from V and 0 bases from J, leaving 2 bases between. CDR3 size: 13 residues. CDR1 is ENHRY, CDR2 SYGVKD, per germline. Unique molecular identifiers were present on the cDNA, which also gained a universal primer site by template switching. TCRdb reanalysed the 5' RACE reads using MiXCR and keeps one entry per CDR3 protein. The sample shows some 570,000 distinct CDR3 sequences, 20% to 25% of them seen only once. Separately, the same data were catalogued under a study of yellow fever vaccine responses in identical twins.

Source material: CD4+ T cells sorted from blood. This clonotype was sampled from a woman younger than 30 in good health. This sequence joins TRBV10-3 and TRBJ1-5; D gene ambiguous. The CDR3 sequence is CAISENSNQPQHF. For the CDR3, the DNA is TGTGCCATCAGTGAGAATAGCAATCAGCCCCAGCATTTT.